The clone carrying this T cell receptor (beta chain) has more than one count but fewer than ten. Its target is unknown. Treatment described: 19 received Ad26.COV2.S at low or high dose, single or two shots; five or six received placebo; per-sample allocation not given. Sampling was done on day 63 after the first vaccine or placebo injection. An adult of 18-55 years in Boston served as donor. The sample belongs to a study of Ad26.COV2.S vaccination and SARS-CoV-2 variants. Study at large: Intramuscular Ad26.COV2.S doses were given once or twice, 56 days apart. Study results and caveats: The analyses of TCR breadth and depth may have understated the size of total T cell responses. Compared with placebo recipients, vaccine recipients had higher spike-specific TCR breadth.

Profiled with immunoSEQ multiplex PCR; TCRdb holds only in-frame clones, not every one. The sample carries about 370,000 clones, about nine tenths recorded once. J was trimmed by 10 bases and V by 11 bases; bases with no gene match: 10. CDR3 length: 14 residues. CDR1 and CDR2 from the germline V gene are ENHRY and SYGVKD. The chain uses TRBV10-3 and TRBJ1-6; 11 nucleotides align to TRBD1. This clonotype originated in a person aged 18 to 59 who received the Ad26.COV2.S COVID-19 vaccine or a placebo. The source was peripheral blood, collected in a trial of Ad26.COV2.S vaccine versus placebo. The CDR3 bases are TGTGCCTCCCTCCCGGGACAGGGGGAATCACCCCTCCACTTT. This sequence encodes CASLPGQGESPLHF.